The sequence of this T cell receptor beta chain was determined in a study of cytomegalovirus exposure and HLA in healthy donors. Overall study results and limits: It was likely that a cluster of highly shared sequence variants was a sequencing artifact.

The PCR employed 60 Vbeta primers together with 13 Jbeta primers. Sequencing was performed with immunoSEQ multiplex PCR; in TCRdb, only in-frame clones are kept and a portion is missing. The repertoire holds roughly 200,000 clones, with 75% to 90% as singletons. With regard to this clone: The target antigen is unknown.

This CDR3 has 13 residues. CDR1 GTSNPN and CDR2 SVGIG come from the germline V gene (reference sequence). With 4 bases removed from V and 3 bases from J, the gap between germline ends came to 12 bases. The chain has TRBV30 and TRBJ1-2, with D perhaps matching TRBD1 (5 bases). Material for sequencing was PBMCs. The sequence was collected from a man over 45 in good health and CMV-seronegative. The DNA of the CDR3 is TGTGCCTGGAATTCCGGGGGGTACTATGGCTACACCTTC. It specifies CAWNSGGYYGYTF.